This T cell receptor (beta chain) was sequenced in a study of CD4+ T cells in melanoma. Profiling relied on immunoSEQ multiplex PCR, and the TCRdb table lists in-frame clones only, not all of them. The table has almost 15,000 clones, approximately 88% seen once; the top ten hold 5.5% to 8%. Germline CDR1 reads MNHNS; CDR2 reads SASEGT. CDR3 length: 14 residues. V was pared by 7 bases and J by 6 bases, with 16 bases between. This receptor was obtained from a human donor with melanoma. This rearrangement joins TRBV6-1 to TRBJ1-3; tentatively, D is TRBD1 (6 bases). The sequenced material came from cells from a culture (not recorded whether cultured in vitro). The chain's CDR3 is CASTPGTRTNTIYF. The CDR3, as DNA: TGTGCCAGCACCCCCGGGACAAGGACAAACACCATATATTTT.